This T cell receptor beta chain was profiled in a study of blood T cell repertoires in COVID-19. Using immunoSEQ multiplex PCR, the repertoire was profiled, and TCRdb retains in-frame clones only, with some absent. This sample has over 200,000 clones, with 88% found just once. The germline V and J ends were trimmed by 1 base and 7 bases, with 14 bases remaining between them. The CDR3 is 15 residues long. Per the germline V gene, CDR1 is SGHAT and CDR2 is FQNNGV. Recruits, aged 18 to 89 years, lived in around 24 US areas. The chain links TRBV11-2 to TRBJ1-5, with D perhaps matching TRBD1 (5 bases). Sequenced material: PBMCs or T cells enriched from blood (not recorded which). The origin of this receptor is a woman between 25 and 40 years old who had been exposed to COVID-19. As DNA, the CDR3 is TGTGCCAGCAGCTTAGGGGGGGGAGGGGACCAGCCCCAGCATTTT. The encoded protein is CASSLGGGGDQPQHF.